The 7 T cell receptor beta chains in this list originate from one sample, sequenced in a study of blood T cell repertoires in COVID-19. TCRdb's table, derived via immunoSEQ multiplex PCR, lists solely in-frame clones and lacks some. The sample consists of 85,000 to 100,000 clones, 86% of them appearing once. Sequenced material: peripheral blood. These receptor sequences come from a man aged 50-60 years with active or convalescent COVID-19.

The chain is built from TRBV4-3 and TRBJ2-2, with TRBD1 identical over 9 bases. Germline V gives CDR1 LGHNA, CDR2 YSLEER. The CDR3 is 15 residues long. V trimming: 4 bases; J trimming: 6 bases; junction bases outside the gene matches: 6. CDR3 nucleotide sequence: TGCGCCAGCAGCCGGCCGACAGGGGGGTCCGGGGAGCTGTTTTTT. It is translated as CASSRPTGGSGELFF.

The chain carries TRBV7-9 and TRBJ2-1; 9 nucleotides line up with TRBD2. Per germline, CDR1 SEHNR and CDR2 FQNEAQ (reference sequence). This CDR3 is built from 18 residues. With 5 bases clipped from V and 6 bases from J, the junction kept 17 bases outside the gene matches. The CDR3 region is CASSQSGFAAGGLNEQFF. In nucleotides, the CDR3 is TGTGCCAGCAGCCAGAGCGGTTTTGCGGCGGGAGGGCTCAATGAGCAGTTCTTC.

This clone was observed a few times. The V gene is TRBV30, the J gene TRBJ1-2; D might be TRBD1 (5 bases). The germline V gene encodes CDR1 GTSNPN and CDR2 SVGIG (reference sequence). The V gene lost 2 bases and the J gene lost 10 bases, with 17 bases spanning the gap. This CDR3 comprises 13 residues. DNA for the CDR3: TGTGCCTGGAGTTCCGGGACGCGGGGAGCCTACACCTTC. It specifies CAWSSGTRGAYTF. The whole variable domain, remainder taken from reference TRBV30 and TRBJ1-2, is SQTIHQWPATLVQPVGSPLSLECTVEGTSNPNLYWYRQAAGRGLQLLFYSVGIGQISSEVPQNLSASRPQDRQFILSSKKLLLSDSGFYLCAWSSGTRGAYTFGSGTRLTVV.

This clone was detected only a few times. This sequence joins TRBV4-1 and TRBJ1-6, with D uncertain. The CDR3 runs to 13 residues. The germline V and J ends were trimmed by 0 bases and 8 bases, with 5 bases remaining between them. Germline CDR1 reads MGHRA; CDR2 reads YSYEKL. The CDR3 protein is CASSQDPDSPLHF. The CDR3, as DNA: TGCGCCAGCAGCCAAGATCCTGATTCACCCCTCCACTTT.

The rearrangement joins TRBV11-2 to TRBJ2-3, with 10 bases fitting TRBD2. The length of the CDR3 is 16 residues. Trimming removed 4 bases from V and 6 bases from J; junction bases left unmatched: 10. The germline gives CDR1 SGHAT, CDR2 FQNNGV. CDR3 in amino acids: CASSSLERGGLDTQYF. CDR3 DNA: TGTGCCAGCAGCTCATTAGAGCGGGGGGGCTTGGATACGCAGTATTTT. The whole variable domain, filled in from reference TRBV11-2 and TRBJ2-3, reads EAGVAQSPRYKIIEKRQSVAFWCNPISGHATLYWYQQILGQGPKLLIQFQNNGVVDDSQLPKDRFSAERLKGVDSTLKIQPAKLEDSAVYLCASSSLERGGLDTQYFGPGTRLTVL.

The chain is built from TRBV7-9 and TRBJ2-7; 12 bases are a match to TRBD1. CDR1 and CDR2 (germline): SEHNR, FQNEAQ (reference sequence). J lost 4 bases, V lost 5 bases, and 6 bases had no gene match. The CDR3 length is 15 residues. The CDR3 sequence is CASSRDRGPPYEQYF. CDR3 sequence (DNA): TGTGCCAGCAGCAGGGACAGGGGGCCCCCTTACGAGCAGTACTTC.

This clone was detected only a few times. The chain joins TRBV19 to TRBJ2-2; D is ambiguous. The V end lost 1 base, the J end lost 0 bases, and 9 bases lay between the germline ends. Germline CDR1 reads LNHDA; CDR2 reads SQIVND (reference sequence). The CDR3 totals 16 residues. For the CDR3, the DNA is TGTGCCAGTAGTATAGGAGGCACCGCGAACACCGGGGAGCTGTTTTTT. Translated: CASSIGGTANTGELFF.